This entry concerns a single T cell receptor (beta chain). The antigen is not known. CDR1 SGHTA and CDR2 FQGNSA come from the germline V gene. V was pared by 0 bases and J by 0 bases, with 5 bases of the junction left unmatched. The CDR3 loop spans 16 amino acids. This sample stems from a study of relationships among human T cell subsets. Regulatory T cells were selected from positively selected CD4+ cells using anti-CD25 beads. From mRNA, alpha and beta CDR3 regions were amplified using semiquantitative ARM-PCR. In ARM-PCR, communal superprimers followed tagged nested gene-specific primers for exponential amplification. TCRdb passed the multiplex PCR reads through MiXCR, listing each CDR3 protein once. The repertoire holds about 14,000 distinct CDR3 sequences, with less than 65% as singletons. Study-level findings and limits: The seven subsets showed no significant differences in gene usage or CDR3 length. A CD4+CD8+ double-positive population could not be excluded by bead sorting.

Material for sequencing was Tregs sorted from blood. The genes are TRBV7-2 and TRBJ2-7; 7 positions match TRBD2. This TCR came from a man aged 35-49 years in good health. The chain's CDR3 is CASSLAASGISYEQYF. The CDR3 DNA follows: TGTGCCAGCAGCTTAGCGGCTAGCGGAATCTCCTACGAGCAGTACTTC.